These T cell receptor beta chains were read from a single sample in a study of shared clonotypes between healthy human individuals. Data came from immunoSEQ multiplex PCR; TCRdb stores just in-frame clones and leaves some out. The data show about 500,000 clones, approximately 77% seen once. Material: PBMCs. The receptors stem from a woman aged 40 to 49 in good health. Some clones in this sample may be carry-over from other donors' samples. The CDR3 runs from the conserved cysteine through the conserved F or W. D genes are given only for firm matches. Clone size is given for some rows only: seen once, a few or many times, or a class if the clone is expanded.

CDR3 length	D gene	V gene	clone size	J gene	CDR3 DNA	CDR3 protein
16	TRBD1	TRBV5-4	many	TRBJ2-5	TGTGCCAGCAGCAAAGCCGGGACAGGGGGCCAAGAGACCCAGTACTTC	CASSKAGTGGQETQYF
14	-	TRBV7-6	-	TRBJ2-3	TGTGCCAGCAGCAAACAGGGGGGGAGAGATACGCAGTATTTT	CASSKQGGRDTQYF
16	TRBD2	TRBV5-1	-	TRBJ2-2	TGCGCCAGCAGCCCCCGGACTAGCGGGTACACCGGGGAGCTGTTTTTT	CASSPRTSGYTGELFF
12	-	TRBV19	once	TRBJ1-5	TGTGCCAGTAGTCGTACAGGGATAGCCCAGCATTTT	CASSRTGIAQHF
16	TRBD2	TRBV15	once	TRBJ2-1	TGTGCCACCAGCAGCGGCGGGAGGACCTCCTACAATGAGCAGTTCTTC	CATSSGGRTSYNEQFF
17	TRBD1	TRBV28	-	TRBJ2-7	TGTGCCAGCAGACCCCCGAATTACGGGACAGCGACCTACGAGCAGTACTTC	CASRPPNYGTATYEQYF
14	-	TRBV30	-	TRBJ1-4	TGTGCCTGGAGTGAGGCAGGGGTTCGTGAAAAACTGTTTTTT	CAWSEAGVREKLFF
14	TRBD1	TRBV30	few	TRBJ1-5	TGTGCCTGGAGTCTTTTAGGGGGCAGTCAGCCCCAGCATTTT	CAWSLLGGSQPQHF
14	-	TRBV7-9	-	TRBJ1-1	TGTGCCAGCTTCGTGGGCAGGGGCAACACTGAAGCTTTCTTT	CASFVGRGNTEAFF
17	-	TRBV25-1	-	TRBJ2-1	TGTGCCAGCAGTGAAACCCGAGGTTTGCGGGTAAACAATGAGCAGTTCTTC	CASSETRGLRVNNEQFF
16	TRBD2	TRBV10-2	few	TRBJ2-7	TGCGCCAGCAGTGAGTCTGAACTAGCGGAGACCTACGAGCAGTACTTC	CASSESELAETYEQYF
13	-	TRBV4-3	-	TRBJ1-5	TGCGCCAGCAGCCAAAGGACAGATCAGCCCCAGCATTTT	CASSQRTDQPQHF
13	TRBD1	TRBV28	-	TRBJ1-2	TGTGCCAGCAGTTTGGACAGGGGGAATGGCTACACCTTC	CASSLDRGNGYTF
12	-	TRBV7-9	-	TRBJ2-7	TGTGCCAGCAGCTTGAGTTCCTACGAGCAGTACTTC	CASSLSSYEQYF
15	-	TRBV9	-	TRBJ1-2	TGTGCCAGCAGCGGATACCAGGAAGTTAACTATGGCTACACCTTC	CASSGYQEVNYGYTF
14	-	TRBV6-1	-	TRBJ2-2	TGTGCCAGCAGTGCCCTAGCGAGCACCGGGGAGCTGTTTTTT	CASSALASTGELFF
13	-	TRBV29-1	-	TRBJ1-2	TGCAGCGTTGACCGCCGGCAGGCTGATGGCTACACCTTC	CSVDRRQADGYTF
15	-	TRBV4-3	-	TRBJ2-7	TGCGCCAGCAGCCCCGGCGTCGCGGGCTCCTACGAGCAGTACTTC	CASSPGVAGSYEQYF
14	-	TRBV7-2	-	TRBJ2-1	TGTGCCAGCAGCTTCGCGGGGCATTACAATGAGCAGTTCTTC	CASSFAGHYNEQFF
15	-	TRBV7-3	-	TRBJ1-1	TGTGCCAGCAGCTTATGGGCAGGACGGAACACTGAAGCTTTCTTT	CASSLWAGRNTEAFF
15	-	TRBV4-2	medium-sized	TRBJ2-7	TGTGCCAGCAGCCAAGGGGAGGGGGAATACGCCGAGCAGTACTTC	CASSQGEGEYAEQYF
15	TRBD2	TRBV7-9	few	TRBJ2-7	TGTGCCAGCAGCTTAGTGGGACTAGTGCCCTACGAGCAGTACTTC	CASSLVGLVPYEQYF
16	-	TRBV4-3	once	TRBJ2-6	TGCGCCAGCAGCCAAGACCTTGGCTCTGGGGCCAACGTCCTGACTTTC	CASSQDLGSGANVLTF
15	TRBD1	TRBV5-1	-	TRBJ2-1	TGCGCCAGCAGCTTGACAGGGGGCGAAGTTTATGAGCAGTTCTTC	CASSLTGGEVYEQFF
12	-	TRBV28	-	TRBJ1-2	TGTGCCAGCAGCACAGGATATTATGGCTACACCTTC	CASSTGYYGYTF
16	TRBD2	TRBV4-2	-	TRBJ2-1	TGTGCCAGCAGCCAAACTAGCGGGACCCGCGAGAATGAGCAGTTCTTC	CASSQTSGTRENEQFF
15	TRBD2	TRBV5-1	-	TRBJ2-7	TGCGCCAGCAGCGCCGGGCGACTAGCGTTCGACGAGCAGTACTTC	CASSAGRLAFDEQYF
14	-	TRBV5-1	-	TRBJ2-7	TGCGCCAGCACCAATCGGACACTACAGAGGGAGCAGTACTTC	CASTNRTLQREQYF
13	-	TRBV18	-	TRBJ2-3	TGTGCCAGCTCACCATCGGGCACAGATACGCAGTATTTT	CASSPSGTDTQYF
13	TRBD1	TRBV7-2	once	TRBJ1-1	TGTGCCAGCAGCCCCGGACAGGGGCTCGTCGCTTTCTTT	CASSPGQGLVAFF
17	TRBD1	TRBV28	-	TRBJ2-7	TGTGCCAGCAGGAGAGGGGCGGCCCGGGACAGGTTCAACGAGCAGTACTTC	CASRRGAARDRFNEQYF
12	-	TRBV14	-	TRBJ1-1	TGTGCCAGCAGCCGATTACAGGGTAGCGCTTTCTTT	CASSRLQGSAFF
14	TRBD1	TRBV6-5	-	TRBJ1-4	TGTGCCAGCAGGCAAGGGGGCGCAGGTGAAAAACTGTTTTTT	CASRQGGAGEKLFF
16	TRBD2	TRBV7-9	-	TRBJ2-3	TGTGCCAGCAGCTTAGGTGGCGGGAGGGTCACAGATACGCAGTATTTT	CASSLGGGRVTDTQYF
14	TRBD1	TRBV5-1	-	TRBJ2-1	TGCGCCAGCAGCCCGGACAGGGGATGGACTGAGCAGTTCTTC	CASSPDRGWTEQFF
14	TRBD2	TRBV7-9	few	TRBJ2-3	TGTGCCAGCAGCCCTAGCGGAAACACAGATACGCAGTATTTT	CASSPSGNTDTQYF